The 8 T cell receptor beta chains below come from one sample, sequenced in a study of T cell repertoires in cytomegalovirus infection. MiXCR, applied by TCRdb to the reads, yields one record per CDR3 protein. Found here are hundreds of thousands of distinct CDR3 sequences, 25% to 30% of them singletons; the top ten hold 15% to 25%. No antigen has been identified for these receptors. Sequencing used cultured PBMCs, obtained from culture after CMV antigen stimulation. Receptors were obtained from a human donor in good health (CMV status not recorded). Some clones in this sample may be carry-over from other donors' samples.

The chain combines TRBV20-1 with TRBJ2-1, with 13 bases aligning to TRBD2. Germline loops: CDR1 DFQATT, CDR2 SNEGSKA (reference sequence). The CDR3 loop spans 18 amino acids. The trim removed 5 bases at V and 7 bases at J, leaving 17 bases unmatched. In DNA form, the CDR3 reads TGCAGTGCTCTTACTAGCGGGGGGGCGTCCATGCGCGGGAATGAGCAGTTCTTC. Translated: CSALTSGGASMRGNEQFF.

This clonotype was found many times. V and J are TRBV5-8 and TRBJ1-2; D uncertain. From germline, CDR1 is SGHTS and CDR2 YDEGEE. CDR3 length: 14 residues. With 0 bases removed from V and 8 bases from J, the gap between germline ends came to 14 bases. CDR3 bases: TGTGCCAGCAGCTTGGCCCTGGCTGCTCCCGGCTACACCTTC. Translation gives CASSLALAAPGYTF.

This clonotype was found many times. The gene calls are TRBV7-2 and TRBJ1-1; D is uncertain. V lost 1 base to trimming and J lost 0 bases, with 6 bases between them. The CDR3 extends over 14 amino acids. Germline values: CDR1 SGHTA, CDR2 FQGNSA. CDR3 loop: CASSLGPMNTEAFF. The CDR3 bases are TGTGCCAGCAGCTTAGGACCGATGAACACTGAAGCTTTCTTT.

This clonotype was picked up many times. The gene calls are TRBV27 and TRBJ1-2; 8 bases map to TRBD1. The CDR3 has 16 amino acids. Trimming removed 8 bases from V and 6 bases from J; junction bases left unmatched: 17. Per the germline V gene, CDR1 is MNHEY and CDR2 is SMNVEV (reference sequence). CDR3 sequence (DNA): TGTGCCAGCGGCCCCACAATAGGCAGGGGGCAGGATGGCTACACCTTC. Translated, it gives CASGPTIGRGQDGYTF.

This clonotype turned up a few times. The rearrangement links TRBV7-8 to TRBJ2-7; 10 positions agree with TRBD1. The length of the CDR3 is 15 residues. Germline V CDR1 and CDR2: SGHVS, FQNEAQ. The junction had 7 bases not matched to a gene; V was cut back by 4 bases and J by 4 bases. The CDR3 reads CASSSSRDRGYEQYF. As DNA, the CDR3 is TGTGCCAGCAGCTCTTCCCGGGACAGGGGTTACGAGCAGTACTTC.

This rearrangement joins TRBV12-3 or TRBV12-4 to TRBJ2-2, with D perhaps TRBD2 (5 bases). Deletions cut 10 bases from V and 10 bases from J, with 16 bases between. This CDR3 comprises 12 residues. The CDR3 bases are TGTGCCACCAAGACTAAACAGTCGGAGCTGTTTTTT. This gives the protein CATKTKQSELFF.

Here the CDR3 reads CAISESSHEQYF. In DNA form, the CDR3 reads TGTGCCATCAGTGAGTCGTCTCACGAGCAGTACTTC. The rearrangement uses TRBV10-3 and TRBJ2-7, with D unresolved. Trimming left V 0 bases short and J 5 bases short, with 5 bases between. This CDR3 has 12 amino acids. CDR1 and CDR2 from the germline V gene are ENHRY and SYGVKD.

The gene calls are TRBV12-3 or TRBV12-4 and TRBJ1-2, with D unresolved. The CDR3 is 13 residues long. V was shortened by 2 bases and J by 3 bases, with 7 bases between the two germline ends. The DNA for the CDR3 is TGTGCCAGCAGTTTAAGAAGATACTATGGCTACACCTTC. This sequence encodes CASSLRRYYGYTF.